Each of the 28 T cell receptor beta chains below was sequenced from the same sample in a study of blood T cell repertoires in COVID-19. The assay was immunoSEQ multiplex PCR, and TCRdb's table has in-frame clones only and misses some. The table records about 68,000 clones, 75% to 85% of them present only once. Sequenced: peripheral blood. These receptors were taken from a man aged 45 to 65 with acute or convalescent COVID-19.

V is TRBV2 and J is TRBJ2-5; TRBD2 matches 10 bases. The junction had 9 bases not matched to a gene; V was cut back by 5 bases and J by 3 bases. From germline, CDR1 is SNHLY and CDR2 FYNNEI. The CDR3 extends over 16 amino acids. CDR3 coding DNA: TGTGCCAGCAGTAAAGTAGCGGGGGGCTACAAAGAGACCCAGTACTTC. This gives the protein CASSKVAGGYKETQYF.

The CDR3 here is CASSPGVQADFSYEQYF. In DNA, the CDR3 is TGCGCCAGCAGCCCCGGCGTACAGGCCGACTTCTCCTACGAGCAGTACTTC. This rearrangement joins TRBV4-1 to TRBJ2-7; weak D call: TRBD1 (5 bases). CDR3 size: 17 residues. Germline CDR1 and CDR2: MGHRA and YSYEKL. The V end was cut by 4 bases, the J end by 0 bases, with 19 bases between.

The chain's CDR3 is CASSPPPGLAGATLDTQYF. CDR3 coding DNA: TGTGCCAGCTCACCACCTCCGGGACTAGCGGGGGCGACTTTAGATACGCAGTATTTT. This chain connects TRBV18 to TRBJ2-3; TRBD2 aligns across 14 bases. Unmatched junction bases numbered 10, after V lost 0 bases and J lost 5 bases. The CDR3 has 19 residues. CDR1 is KGHSH, CDR2 LQKENI, per germline.

The chain combines TRBV24-1 with TRBJ2-3; 7 positions agree with TRBD1. The ends lost 7 bases at V and 6 bases at J; junction bases unmatched: 6. Germline V gives CDR1 KGHDR, CDR2 SFDVKD. The CDR3 length is 13 residues. Here the CDR3 reads CATRETGWDTQYF. DNA for the CDR3: TGTGCCACCAGGGAGACAGGGTGGGATACGCAGTATTTT.

V usage is TRBV9 and J usage is TRBJ2-3; 12 bases map to TRBD2. Losses at the gene ends were 0 bases for V and 0 bases for J; bases not matched to a gene: 8. Germline lookup yields CDR1 SGDLS and CDR2 YYNGEE. This CDR3 contains 19 residues. CDR3 sequence reads: CASSVGLAGGSASTDTQYF. As DNA, the CDR3 is TGTGCCAGCAGCGTAGGGCTAGCGGGGGGGAGTGCTAGCACAGATACGCAGTATTTT. The variable domain in full, with the rest retrieved from reference TRBV9 and TRBJ2-3, is DSGVTQTPKHLITATGQRVTLRCSPRSGDLSVYWYQQSLDQGLQFLIQYYNGEERAKGNILERFSAQQFPDLHSELNLSSLELGDSALYFCASSVGLAGGSASTDTQYFGPGTRLTVL.

The CDR3 bases are TGTGCCAGCAGTAATGCCGGGGGTGGGGGTATTGAAGCTTTCTTT. It translates to CASSNAGGGGIEAFF. The chain joins TRBV6-6 to TRBJ1-1, with D tentatively TRBD1 (5 bases). The CDR3 consists of 15 residues. Germline assignment: CDR1 MNHNY and CDR2 SVGAGI (reference sequence). V was pared by 5 bases and J by 7 bases, with 20 bases between.

The table lists this clone with a count of one. The gene calls are TRBV6-1 and TRBJ1-5; no clear D. This CDR3 has 17 residues. Germline V gives CDR1 MNHNS, CDR2 SASEGT. The V end lost 2 bases, the J end lost 2 bases, and 16 bases lay between the germline ends. The CDR3 loop is CASSESVWRKGNQPQHF. The CDR3 nucleotides are TGTGCCAGCAGTGAAAGTGTTTGGAGAAAGGGCAATCAGCCCCAGCATTTT.

This rearrangement joins TRBV6-4 to TRBJ1-2, with 8 bases lining up with TRBD1. The V and J ends lost 5 bases and 4 bases, in that order; junction bases with no gene match: 6. This CDR3 is 14 amino acids long. CDR1 is MRHNA and CDR2 is SNTAGT in the germline V gene. CDR3 sequence: CASSCRGQGYGYTF. The CDR3 nucleotides are TGTGCCAGCAGTTGCAGGGGGCAAGGCTATGGCTACACCTTC.

V and J are TRBV10-2 and TRBJ2-5; 7 bases are shared with TRBD2. CDR3 length: 16 amino acids. Trimming cost V 0 bases and J 1 base; bases outside gene matches: 5. Germline values: CDR1 WSHSY, CDR2 SAAADI. The DNA for the CDR3 is TGCGCCAGCAGTGAGTCTTGGGACTACGTCCAAGAGACCCAGTACTTC. Its protein product is CASSESWDYVQETQYF.

The genes are TRBV30 and TRBJ1-1, with a weak D call TRBD1 (5 bases). From germline, CDR1 is GTSNPN and CDR2 SVGIG (reference sequence). This CDR3 region has 13 residues. V was cut by 8 bases and J by 0 bases, with 13 bases left in between. The DNA of the CDR3 is TGTGCCCAAGCCCGGACAATGAACACTGAAGCTTTCTTT. Its translation is CAQARTMNTEAFF.

The CDR3 sequence: CASSLGQPGSEQYF. The CDR3, as DNA: TGTGCCAGCAGCTTGGGGCAGCCGGGGAGTGAGCAGTACTTC. This rearrangement joins TRBV5-4 to TRBJ2-7; D might be TRBD2 (5 bases). The CDR3 is 14 amino acids. Trimming left V 0 bases short and J 7 bases short, with 14 bases between. Germline V gene sequence: CDR1 SGHNT, CDR2 YYREEE (reference sequence).

The rearrangement links TRBV29-1 to TRBJ2-7; 10 nucleotides align to TRBD1. The CDR3 covers 13 residues. V gave up 4 bases and J gave up 8 bases; unmatched junction bases: 8. The V gene's germline CDR1 is SQVTM and CDR2 ANQGSEA. The CDR3 spells CSVAKEGQGKQYF. The DNA of the CDR3 is TGCAGCGTTGCGAAGGAGGGACAGGGGAAGCAGTACTTC.

This clone occurred a few times. V is TRBV3-1 (or the pseudogene TRBV3-2) and J is TRBJ2-7; TRBD2 might be the D (5 bases). The ends were cut back, 5 bases at V and 7 bases at J, with 18 bases in the middle. The CDR3 runs 14 residues. Germline CDR1 and CDR2: LGHDT and YNNKEL (reference sequence). CDR3 coding DNA: TGTGCCAGCAGCACGACCAGCGGTTCGAATGAGCAGTACTTC. Protein sequence: CASSTTSGSNEQYF.

The chain couples TRBV6-5 to TRBJ2-7, with 8 bases matching TRBD1. The CDR3 loop spans 15 amino acids. Trimming at V came to 7 bases and at J to 0 bases, leaving 8 bases not matched to a gene. Germline V gives CDR1 MNHEY, CDR2 SVGAGI. The CDR3 is CASTTGQGLSYEQYF. The CDR3 DNA is TGTGCCAGCACCACTGGACAGGGTCTCTCCTACGAGCAGTACTTC.

The chain links TRBV25-1 to TRBJ1-4; the D is unclear. The germline V and J ends were trimmed by 3 bases and 0 bases, with 2 bases remaining between them. Germline V gene sequence: CDR1 MGHDK, CDR2 SYGVNS. This CDR3 spans 13 amino acids. The CDR3 loop is CASSDSTNEKLFF. In DNA form, the CDR3 reads TGTGCCAGCAGTGACTCAACTAATGAAAAACTGTTTTTT.

This rearrangement joins TRBV6-2 or TRBV6-3 to TRBJ2-3; 12 bases agree with TRBD2. Trimming at V came to 4 bases and at J to 3 bases, leaving 5 bases not matched to a gene. The CDR3 runs to 16 residues. In germline, CDR1 is MNHEY, CDR2 SVGEGT. CDR3: CASSSLAGGRTDTQYF. The CDR3 DNA sequence: TGTGCCAGCAGTTCCCTAGCGGGGGGGCGGACAGATACGCAGTATTTT.

V and J are TRBV19 and TRBJ2-3, with TRBD2 matching 8 bases. This CDR3 contains 14 residues. The germline gives CDR1 LNHDA, CDR2 SQIVND (reference sequence). J gave up 1 base and V 9 bases, and 6 bases lay outside the gene matches. CDR3 bases: TGTGCCAGCTCCCCGACTAGCGGCACAGATACGCAGTATTTT. Its translation: CASSPTSGTDTQYF.

This chain connects TRBV5-4 to TRBJ2-5; TRBD1 matches 7 bases. Germline values: CDR1 SGHNT, CDR2 YYREEE (reference sequence). V trimming: 1 base; J trimming: 4 bases; junction bases outside the gene matches: 7. This CDR3 region has 15 residues. The CDR3 here is CASSLRQGAGETQYF. The CDR3 nucleotides are TGTGCCAGCAGCTTGAGACAGGGAGCCGGAGAGACCCAGTACTTC. Supplemented by reference TRBV5-4 and TRBJ2-5, the full variable domain reads ETGVTQSPTHLIKTRGQQVTLRCSSQSGHNTVSWYQQALGQGPQFIFQYYREEENGRGNFPPRFSGLQFPNYSSELNVNALELDDSALYLCASSLRQGAGETQYFGPGTRLLVL.

The J gene is TRBJ2-1, the V gene TRBV7-2; 11 nucleotides match TRBD2. Germline-derived CDR1 and CDR2 are SGHTA and FQGNSA. J gave up 10 bases and V 1 base, and 3 bases lay outside the gene matches. The CDR3 runs 14 residues. The CDR3 DNA follows: TGTGCCAGCAGCTTAGGGCTAGCGGGGGGAGAGCAGTTCTTC. Translating it yields CASSLGLAGGEQFF.

The genes are TRBV2 and TRBJ1-5; D gene unclear. Germline V CDR1 and CDR2: SNHLY, FYNNEI. Trimming took off 4 bases at V and 11 bases at J, with 18 bases between the two ends. CDR3 length: 14 amino acids. The DNA of the CDR3 is TGTGCCAGCAGTGGGAGGCCCGTAGATTGGTCCCAGCATTTT. Amino acid sequence: CASSGRPVDWSQHF.

The chain uses TRBV19 and TRBJ1-5; TRBD1 aligns across 8 bases. This CDR3 has 13 amino acids. CDR1 LNHDA and CDR2 SQIVND come from the germline V gene (reference sequence). After removal of 8 bases from V and 2 bases from J, the junction contained 2 bases not matched to a gene. The CDR3 nucleotides are TGTGCCAGTGCGGACAGGGGCAATCAGCCCCAGCATTTT. Translated, it gives CASADRGNQPQHF.

In this sample, this clone turned up a few times. The chain employs TRBV6-6 and TRBJ1-2; no clear D. CDR1 and CDR2 from the germline V gene are MNHNY and SVGAGI (reference sequence). V was cut by 2 bases and J by 3 bases, with 7 bases left in between. This CDR3 is built from 13 residues. Here the CDR3 reads CASSYPGDYGYTF. CDR3 in DNA: TGTGCCAGCAGTTACCCCGGGGACTATGGCTACACCTTC.

The chain is built from TRBV29-1 and TRBJ1-1; the D is unclear. The CDR3 has 13 amino acids. Germline V gives CDR1 SQVTM, CDR2 ANQGSEA. The V end was cut by 4 bases, the J end by 0 bases, with 9 bases between. The CDR3 DNA sequence: TGCAGCGTTGCGACGGAGGTGAACACTGAAGCTTTCTTT. Translation: CSVATEVNTEAFF.

Worth noting for this clone: The sample carries other DNA sequences with the same CDR3. Here the CDR3 reads CASSIDRGGEQFF. CDR3 DNA sequence: TGTGCCAGTAGTATAGATCGAGGAGGTGAGCAGTTCTTC. J is TRBJ2-1 and V is TRBV19; a possible D gene is TRBD2 (5 bases). V lost 0 bases and J lost 9, with 9 bases in between. There are 13 residues in the CDR3. CDR1 LNHDA and CDR2 SQIVND come from the germline V gene (reference sequence).

V is TRBV12-3 or TRBV12-4 and J is TRBJ2-5; D uncertain. V lost 3 bases, J lost 3 bases, and 5 bases lay in between. This CDR3 has 12 amino acids. CDR3 in amino acids: CASSLQEETQYF. In DNA form, the CDR3 reads TGTGCCAGCAGTTTGCAGGAAGAGACCCAGTACTTC.

The chain uses TRBV28 and TRBJ1-5; TRBD1 matches at 9 bases. CDR3 size: 16 residues. Germline V gene sequence: CDR1 MDHEN, CDR2 SYDVKM. Trimming at V came to 6 bases and at J to 0 bases, leaving 6 bases not matched to a gene. The CDR3 coding sequence is TGTGCCAGCAGATTGACAGGGGGTAATAGCAATCAGCCCCAGCATTTT. Translated, it gives CASRLTGGNSNQPQHF.

This clone was seen just once. The chain links TRBV30 to TRBJ2-7, with 8 bases lining up with TRBD2. The CDR3 runs 13 residues. Germline trimming cut 5 bases from V and 6 bases from J; bases unmatched to any gene: 9. CDR1 GTSNPN and CDR2 SVGIG come from the germline V gene (reference sequence). The CDR3: CAWAGGRDREQYV. The CDR3 coding sequence is TGTGCCTGGGCGGGGGGCAGAGACCGCGAGCAGTACGTC.

This clone has only one observation. V usage is TRBV5-6 and J usage is TRBJ2-7, with TRBD1 as a possible D gene (6 bases). The CDR3 consists of 15 residues. Trimming took 1 base from V and 1 from J, leaving 12 bases between them. In germline, CDR1 is SGHDT, CDR2 YYEEEE. Here the CDR3 DNA reads TGTGCCAGCAGCTTGACCCACAGGGTTTCCTACGAGCAGTACTTC. Amino acids: CASSLTHRVSYEQYF.